This T cell receptor (beta chain) was sequenced in a study of T cells in Graves' hyperthyroidism and ophthalmopathy. Regarding the study as a whole: Progression to ophthalmopathy was predicted a median of roughly 6.6 months early. Blood also carried most thyroid clonotypes expanded above 0.001. Ophthalmopathy could be told apart from stable hyperthyroidism with a 13 V-J model.

This clonotype was seen at least ten times. Its antigen is not known. Germline is not matched at one junction end, which may reflect a read error. The blood sample dates from first hyperthyroidism diagnosis, preceding any ophthalmopathy symptoms. Germline V gene lookup returns CDR1 SSHAT and CDR2 FNYEAQ (reference sequence). The CDR3 is 13 amino acids. RNA transcripts provided the source from which TCR beta CDR3 regions were amplified. Using the HTBI primer set, a first-round RT-PCR was run on the TCR CDR3. TCRdb passed the multiplex PCR reads through MiXCR, listing each CDR3 protein once. The sample includes a few hundred thousand distinct CDR3 sequences, roughly 13% of them seen just once.

Sequenced input: blood. The J gene is TRBJ2-5, the V gene TRBV7-7; D is perhaps TRBD1 (6 bases). This sequence was found in a young woman with Graves' hyperthyroidism that later progressed to Graves' ophthalmopathy. The DNA of the CDR3 is TGTGCTAGCAGCTTACAGGGTGAGGGGACCCAGTACTTC. It codes for CASSLQGEGTQYF. The whole variable domain, filled in from reference TRBV7-7 and TRBJ2-5, reads GAGVSQSPRYKVTKRGQDVTLRCDPISSHATLYWYQQALGQGPEFLTYFNYEAQPDKSGLPSDRFSAERPEGSISTLTIQRTEQRDSAMYRCASSLQGEGTQYFGPGTRLLVL.